In this sample, the clone carrying this TCR beta chain turned up many times. Germline V gene sequence: CDR1 MRHNA, CDR2 SNTAGT. Trimming cost V 3 bases and J 3 bases, with 6 bases left between them. This CDR3 is 13 amino acids long. This sample was taken from a study of blood T cell repertoires in COVID-19. The wider study: From the United States, Italy and Spain came samples of acute and convalescent COVID-19. The cDNA or gDNA used as material had been derived from T cells, B-cell-depleted T cells, or PBMCs.

In the source study's methods: Amplified reference gene primers provided the basis for estimating nucleated cell counts. TCRdb's table, derived via immunoSEQ multiplex PCR, lists solely in-frame clones and lacks some. V, J and clone size are taken as reported in that table, and D and trimming were inferred from the DNA itself. The data contain about 150,000 clones, more than 70% of them singletons. The chain carries TRBV6-4 and TRBJ1-5, with no clear D. The origin of this receptor is a woman in her 70s who had recovered from COVID-19. The sample taken for sequencing was peripheral blood. CDR3 nucleotide sequence: TGTGCCAGCAGTGAGGAGGACAATCAGCCCCAGCATTTT. Translating it yields CASSEEDNQPQHF.